This TCR beta chain was captured in a study of tumor and adjacent non-tumor tissue in lung cancer. For the study at large: The patients, approximately nine men and roughly 5 women, were roughly 30 to 85 with stage I to III disease.

General study findings and limits: TCR diversity was significantly greater in tumor than normal lung tissue. Tumor repertoires had a smaller top 100 clone share than normal lung.

This sample's RNA came from whole unsorted tissue. Newly diagnosed lung cancer patients had thoracic surgery in China, August–late 2014, without prior chemotherapy. TCRbeta libraries were built with three rounds of nested PCR, modified from ARM-PCR. TCRdb passed the multiplex PCR reads through MiXCR, listing each CDR3 protein once. The table has tens of thousands of distinct CDR3 sequences, 65% to 90% seen once. Worth noting for this clonotype: Its antigen is as yet unknown. One junction end does not reproduce the germline sequence, and a read error may be involved.

The clonotype originates from a woman aged 45-65 years with non-small cell lung cancer. The sample was lung tumor tissue.

The CDR3 bases are TGTGCCAGCGGTGGCAGAAAATTTTACAATGAGCAGCTCTTT. It translates to CASGGRKFYNEQLF. V usage is TRBV6-2 or TRBV6-3 and J usage is TRBJ2-1, with unresolved D. This CDR3 has 14 amino acids. Germline lookup yields CDR1 MNHEY and CDR2 SVGEGT.